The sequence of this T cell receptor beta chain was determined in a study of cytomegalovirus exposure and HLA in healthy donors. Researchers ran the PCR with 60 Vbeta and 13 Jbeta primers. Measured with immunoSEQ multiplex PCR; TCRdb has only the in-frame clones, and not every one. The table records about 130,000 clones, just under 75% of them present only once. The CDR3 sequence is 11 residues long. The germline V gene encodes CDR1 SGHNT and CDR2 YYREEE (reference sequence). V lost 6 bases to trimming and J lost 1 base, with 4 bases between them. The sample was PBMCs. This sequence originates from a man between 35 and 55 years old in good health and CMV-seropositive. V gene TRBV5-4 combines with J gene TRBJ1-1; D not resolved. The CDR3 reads CASKANTEAFF. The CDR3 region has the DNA TGTGCCAGCAAAGCGAACACTGAAGCTTTCTTT.